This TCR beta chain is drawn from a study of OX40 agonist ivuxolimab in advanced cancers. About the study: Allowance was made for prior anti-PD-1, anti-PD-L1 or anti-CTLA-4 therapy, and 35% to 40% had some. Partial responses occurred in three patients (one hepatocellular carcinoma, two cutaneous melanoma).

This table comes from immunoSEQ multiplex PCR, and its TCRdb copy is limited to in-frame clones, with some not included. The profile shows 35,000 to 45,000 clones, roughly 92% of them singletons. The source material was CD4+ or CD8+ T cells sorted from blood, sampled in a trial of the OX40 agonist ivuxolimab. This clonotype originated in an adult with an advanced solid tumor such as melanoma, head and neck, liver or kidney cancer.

The DNA of the CDR3 is TGTGCCAGGAACCTGGCTAGCGGCTACACCGGGGAGCTGTTTTTT. Amino acid sequence: CARNLASGYTGELFF. The chain is built from TRBV19 and TRBJ2-2; 7 nucleotides match TRBD2. Germline-derived CDR1 and CDR2 are LNHDA and SQIVND (reference sequence). This CDR3 comprises 15 residues. J lost 3 bases, V lost 9 bases, and 10 bases had no gene match.